Listed below are T cell receptor beta chains from one sample, sequenced in a study of cytomegalovirus exposure and HLA in healthy donors. TCRdb's copy holds only in-frame clones and misses some; the assay was immunoSEQ multiplex PCR. Among approximately 160,000 clones listed, over 70% were seen once. Sequenced: PBMCs. The receptors stem from a woman in her forties or fifties in good health and CMV-seropositive. Both conserved end residues are part of each CDR3. Fields, in order: clone size, CDR3 length, J gene, D gene, V gene, CDR3 protein, CDR3 DNA. A D gene is named only where the DNA matches it firmly. Not all rows give a size; the values are once, few, many and, for expanded clones, a class.

clone size: .; CDR3 length: 15; J gene: TRBJ2-2; D gene: TRBD2; V gene: TRBV7-2; CDR3 protein: CASSLASSGNGELFF; CDR3 DNA: TGTGCCAGCAGCTTAGCCTCTAGCGGGAACGGGGAGCTGTTTTTT
clone size: .; CDR3 length: 12; J gene: TRBJ1-1; D gene: TRBD1; V gene: TRBV7-8; CDR3 protein: CASSSTGVEAFF; CDR3 DNA: TGTGCCAGCAGCTCCACAGGGGTTGAAGCTTTCTTT
clone size: few; CDR3 length: 15; J gene: TRBJ1-6; D gene: .; V gene: TRBV5-1; CDR3 protein: CASSLAGGVNSPLHF; CDR3 DNA: TGCGCCAGCAGCTTGGCCGGCGGGGTGAATTCACCCCTCCACTTT
clone size: .; CDR3 length: 19; J gene: TRBJ2-3; D gene: .; V gene: TRBV27; CDR3 protein: CASRRIPNWSGKATDTQYF; CDR3 DNA: TGTGCCAGCAGACGAATACCGAATTGGTCAGGGAAGGCCACAGATACGCAGTATTTT
clone size: .; CDR3 length: 15; J gene: TRBJ2-2; D gene: .; V gene: TRBV11-2; CDR3 protein: CASSLDGGDTGELFF; CDR3 DNA: TGTGCCAGCAGCTTAGACGGAGGGGACACCGGGGAGCTGTTTTTT
clone size: .; CDR3 length: 14; J gene: TRBJ2-4; D gene: .; V gene: TRBV7-3; CDR3 protein: CASSPSGQGGIQYF; CDR3 DNA: TGTGCCAGCAGCCCCTCAGGGCAGGGAGGCATTCAGTACTTC
clone size: .; CDR3 length: 12; J gene: TRBJ2-7; D gene: TRBD1; V gene: TRBV4-3; CDR3 protein: CASSNRGYEQYF; CDR3 DNA: TGCGCCAGCAGCAACAGGGGTTACGAGCAGTACTTC
clone size: .; CDR3 length: 15; J gene: TRBJ2-6; D gene: .; V gene: TRBV27; CDR3 protein: CASSRWSSGANVLTF; CDR3 DNA: TGTGCCAGCAGCCGGTGGTCCTCTGGGGCCAACGTCCTGACTTTC
clone size: .; CDR3 length: 15; J gene: TRBJ1-4; D gene: TRBD1; V gene: TRBV27; CDR3 protein: CASSSGQGANEKLFF; CDR3 DNA: TGTGCCAGCAGTTCCGGACAGGGGGCTAATGAAAAACTGTTTTTT
clone size: .; CDR3 length: 16; J gene: TRBJ1-6; D gene: TRBD1; V gene: TRBV10-3; CDR3 protein: CAISASAGTGNSPLHF; CDR3 DNA: TGTGCCATCAGTGCGTCGGCCGGGACAGGGAATTCACCCCTCCACTTT
clone size: .; CDR3 length: 16; J gene: TRBJ2-1; D gene: .; V gene: TRBV19; CDR3 protein: CASSIFLGGLGNEQFF; CDR3 DNA: TGTGCCAGTAGTATCTTCCTAGGAGGTTTAGGGAATGAGCAGTTCTTC
clone size: .; CDR3 length: 16; J gene: TRBJ2-2; D gene: TRBD2; V gene: TRBV7-2; CDR3 protein: CASSPRGSGRTGELFF; CDR3 DNA: TGTGCCAGCAGCCCCCGGGGGAGCGGGAGGACCGGGGAGCTGTTTTTT
clone size: .; CDR3 length: 18; J gene: TRBJ1-3; D gene: .; V gene: TRBV12-2; CDR3 protein: CASRAGGLGRISGNTIYF; CDR3 DNA: TGTGCAAGTCGCGCAGGGGGGCTCGGCCGAATCTCTGGAAACACCATATATTTT
clone size: .; CDR3 length: 14; J gene: TRBJ1-2; D gene: .; V gene: TRBV9; CDR3 protein: CASSEGLTNYGYTF; CDR3 DNA: TGTGCCAGCAGCGAAGGACTTACGAACTATGGCTACACCTTC
clone size: .; CDR3 length: 15; J gene: TRBJ1-5; D gene: TRBD1; V gene: TRBV30; CDR3 protein: CAWSPGQGEGQPQHF; CDR3 DNA: TGTGCCTGGAGTCCAGGACAGGGGGAGGGTCAGCCCCAGCATTTT
clone size: .; CDR3 length: 15; J gene: TRBJ1-4; D gene: .; V gene: TRBV10-2; CDR3 protein: CASRSPEAPKEKLFF; CDR3 DNA: TGCGCCAGCAGAAGCCCCGAGGCCCCTAAAGAAAAACTGTTTTTT
clone size: .; CDR3 length: 13; J gene: TRBJ2-3; D gene: .; V gene: TRBV7-9; CDR3 protein: CASSWRSTDTQYF; CDR3 DNA: TGTGCCAGCAGCTGGAGGAGCACAGATACGCAGTATTTT
clone size: .; CDR3 length: 13; J gene: TRBJ1-5; D gene: TRBD1; V gene: TRBV19; CDR3 protein: CASRTGGNQPQHF; CDR3 DNA: TGTGCCAGTAGGACAGGGGGCAATCAGCCCCAGCATTTT
clone size: .; CDR3 length: 15; J gene: TRBJ2-7; D gene: TRBD2; V gene: TRBV9; CDR3 protein: CASSVDDGRYYEQYF; CDR3 DNA: TGTGCCAGCAGCGTAGACGACGGGAGGTACTACGAGCAGTACTTC
clone size: few; CDR3 length: 14; J gene: TRBJ1-2; D gene: TRBD1; V gene: TRBV7-9; CDR3 protein: CASSLGRTGSGYTF; CDR3 DNA: TGTGCCAGCAGCTTAGGGAGGACAGGGTCAGGCTACACCTTC
clone size: .; CDR3 length: 13; J gene: TRBJ1-2; D gene: .; V gene: TRBV29-1; CDR3 protein: CSVERETLDGYTF; CDR3 DNA: TGCAGCGTTGAAAGGGAGACCCTCGATGGCTACACCTTC
clone size: .; CDR3 length: 15; J gene: TRBJ2-6; D gene: TRBD1; V gene: TRBV6-5; CDR3 protein: CASSLRGPGANVLTF; CDR3 DNA: TGTGCCAGCAGTTTAAGGGGGCCTGGGGCCAACGTCCTGACTTTC
clone size: .; CDR3 length: 14; J gene: TRBJ1-1; D gene: TRBD1; V gene: TRBV7-2; CDR3 protein: CASSRQGALAEAFF; CDR3 DNA: TGTGCCAGCAGTAGACAGGGGGCTCTGGCTGAAGCTTTCTTT
clone size: .; CDR3 length: 14; J gene: TRBJ2-2; D gene: .; V gene: TRBV29-1; CDR3 protein: CSVESGPRTGELFF; CDR3 DNA: TGCAGCGTTGAATCAGGGCCGCGGACCGGGGAGCTGTTTTTT
clone size: .; CDR3 length: 16; J gene: TRBJ2-3; D gene: TRBD2; V gene: TRBV9; CDR3 protein: CASSALLAGTADTQYF; CDR3 DNA: TGTGCCAGCAGCGCCTTACTAGCGGGGACGGCGGATACGCAGTATTTT
clone size: .; CDR3 length: 17; J gene: TRBJ2-1; D gene: TRBD2; V gene: TRBV19; CDR3 protein: CASSASGGRWQGNEQFF; CDR3 DNA: TGTGCCAGTAGTGCCTCGGGAGGGCGCTGGCAGGGTAATGAGCAGTTCTTC
clone size: .; CDR3 length: 13; J gene: TRBJ1-1; D gene: TRBD1; V gene: TRBV19; CDR3 protein: CASSTTGDTEAFF; CDR3 DNA: TGTGCCAGTAGCACTACAGGGGACACTGAAGCTTTCTTT
clone size: .; CDR3 length: 14; J gene: TRBJ1-4; D gene: .; V gene: TRBV7-2; CDR3 protein: CASSVDSLYEKLFF; CDR3 DNA: TGTGCCAGCAGCGTGGACAGTCTGTACGAAAAACTGTTTTTT
clone size: .; CDR3 length: 15; J gene: TRBJ1-4; D gene: TRBD1; V gene: TRBV4-1; CDR3 protein: CASSQRQGTPEKLFF; CDR3 DNA: TGCGCCAGCAGCCAAAGACAGGGTACCCCGGAAAAACTGTTTTTT
clone size: .; CDR3 length: 18; J gene: TRBJ2-3; D gene: TRBD2; V gene: TRBV7-8; CDR3 protein: CASSFHLLAGGSTDTQYF; CDR3 DNA: TGTGCCAGCAGCTTTCATCTACTAGCGGGGGGTAGCACAGATACGCAGTATTTT
clone size: few; CDR3 length: 15; J gene: TRBJ2-6; D gene: .; V gene: TRBV6-6; CDR3 protein: CASSASRPGANGLTF; CDR3 DNA: TGTGCCAGCAGTGCCTCCCGTCCTGGGGCCAACGGCCTGACTTTC
clone size: .; CDR3 length: 13; J gene: TRBJ1-2; D gene: .; V gene: TRBV18; CDR3 protein: CASSPGTKYGYTF; CDR3 DNA: TGTGCCAGCTCCCCCGGGACAAAGTATGGCTACACCTTC
clone size: .; CDR3 length: 18; J gene: TRBJ2-1; D gene: TRBD2; V gene: TRBV4-3; CDR3 protein: CASSLTSGPFSSGNEQFF; CDR3 DNA: TGCGCCAGCAGCCTAACTAGCGGGCCTTTCTCTAGTGGGAATGAGCAGTTCTTC
clone size: .; CDR3 length: 15; J gene: TRBJ1-1; D gene: .; V gene: TRBV7-2; CDR3 protein: CASSLEGGGNTEAFF; CDR3 DNA: TGTGCCAGCAGCTTAGAGGGAGGGGGGAACACTGAAGCTTTCTTT
clone size: once; CDR3 length: 15; J gene: TRBJ2-3; D gene: .; V gene: TRBV10-2; CDR3 protein: CARKRTLEGPDTQYF; CDR3 DNA: TGCGCCCGCAAAAGGACTTTAGAAGGTCCAGATACGCAGTATTTT
clone size: .; CDR3 length: 13; J gene: TRBJ1-4; D gene: .; V gene: TRBV6-1; CDR3 protein: CAVEGGPNEKLFF; CDR3 DNA: TGTGCCGTAGAAGGGGGACCTAATGAAAAACTGTTTTTT
clone size: .; CDR3 length: 15; J gene: TRBJ1-5; D gene: .; V gene: TRBV25-1; CDR3 protein: CASSDSGGSNQPQHF; CDR3 DNA: TGTGCCAGCAGTGACTCGGGGGGTAGCAATCAGCCCCAGCATTTT
clone size: few; CDR3 length: 19; J gene: TRBJ2-1; D gene: TRBD2; V gene: TRBV28; CDR3 protein: CASSLWGGVAGASYNEQFF; CDR3 DNA: TGTGCCAGCAGTTTATGGGGGGGAGTAGCGGGAGCCTCCTACAATGAGCAGTTCTTC